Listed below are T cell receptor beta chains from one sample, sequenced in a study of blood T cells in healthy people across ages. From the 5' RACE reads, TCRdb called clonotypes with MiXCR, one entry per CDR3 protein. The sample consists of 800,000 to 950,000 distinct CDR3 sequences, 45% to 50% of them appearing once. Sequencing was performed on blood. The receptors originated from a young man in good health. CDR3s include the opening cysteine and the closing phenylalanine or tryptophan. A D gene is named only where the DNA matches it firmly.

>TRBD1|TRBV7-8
CASSFRTGKNTEAFF
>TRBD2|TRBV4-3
CASSQVLESGGAFFTDTQYF
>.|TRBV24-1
CATSAGASSSEQFF
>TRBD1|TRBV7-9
CASSREEGAFGNQPQHF
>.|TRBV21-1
CASSIPAGGGETQYF
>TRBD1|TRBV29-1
CSVEPGQVGGNEQFF
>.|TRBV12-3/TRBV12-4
CASSLEIVTDTQYF
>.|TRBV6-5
CASSYQGRAAETQYF
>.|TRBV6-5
CASSNGPSGTKNIQYF
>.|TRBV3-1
CASSQVRVQETQYF
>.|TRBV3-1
CASSQEILTSQFF
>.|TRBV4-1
CASSQVGADFYEQYF
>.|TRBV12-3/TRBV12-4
CASSLAARAGTYKETQYF
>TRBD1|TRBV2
CASRAQTGMTYEQYF
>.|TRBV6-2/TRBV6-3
CASSFRDQQYF
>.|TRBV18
CASSPIQEVGSPLHF
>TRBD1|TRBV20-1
CSAGTGGTSKNIQYF
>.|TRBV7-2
CASSAGSHVDGYTF
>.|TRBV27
CASSLTSISGANVLTF
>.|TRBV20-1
CSAPDSFSYGQYF
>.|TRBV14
CASSQTTVGYSPLHF
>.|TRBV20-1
CSAPRVYGYTF
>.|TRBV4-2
CASSSQRGESTDTQYF
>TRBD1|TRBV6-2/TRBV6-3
CASNPTGTGLYGQYF
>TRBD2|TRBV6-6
CATGLAKNEQFF
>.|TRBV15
CATSRAPPGTFSPLHF
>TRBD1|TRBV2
CASSNPGQGRYEQYF
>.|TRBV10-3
CAISRQGGNNEQFF
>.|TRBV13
CASNSLEGYDTQYF
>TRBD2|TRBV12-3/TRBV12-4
CASSRIAGESYEQYF
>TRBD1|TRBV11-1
CASRRQGWDGELFF
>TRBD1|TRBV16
CASSQSRTGRNIQYF
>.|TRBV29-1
CSAGTLMGGYTF
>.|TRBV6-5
CASSQGGGYTF
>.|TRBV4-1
CASSQDRSTGTQYF
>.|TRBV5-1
CASSLEGPGSSGNTIYF
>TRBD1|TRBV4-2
CASSQDLQGARGYTF
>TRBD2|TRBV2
CASSGGTSGGLGAKNIQYF
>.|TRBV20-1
CSARDIGNQGETQYF
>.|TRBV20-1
CSATQGGGYTF
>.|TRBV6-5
CASRSTRAKNIQYF
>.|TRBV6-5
CATGGLPYEQYF
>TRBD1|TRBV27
CASSSLDRGTYNEQFF
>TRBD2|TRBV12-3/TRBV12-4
CASSSSGGADNEQFF
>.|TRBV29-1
CSGRTQNTEAFF
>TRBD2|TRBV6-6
CASSFASGGANEQFF
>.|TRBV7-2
CASSFYRASNEKLFF